This note documents a single TCR beta chain sequence. The germline V gene has CDR1 WSHSY and CDR2 SAAADI. There are 13 residues in the CDR3. V was trimmed by 6 bases and J by 4 bases, leaving 12 bases between them. The record originates from a study of blood T cell repertoires in COVID-19. Overall study context: Samples came from the United States, Italy and Spain, spanning acute and convalescent COVID-19.

In the source study's methods: Amplification of reference gene primers provided the estimated nucleated cell counts. TCRdb keeps only in-frame clones here, not all; method: immunoSEQ multiplex PCR. For V, J and clone size, that table is used; D and trimming come from the DNA. The table lists approximately 350,000 clones, 89% of them singletons, with roughly 1.2% in the top ten. This sequence joins TRBV10-2 and TRBJ2-5, with D unclear. What was sequenced was peripheral blood. The origin of this receptor is a middle-aged man with acute or convalescent COVID-19. CDR3 sequence: CASRKVGGETQYF. Here the CDR3 DNA reads TGCGCCAGCAGGAAAGTAGGCGGAGAGACCCAGTACTTC.